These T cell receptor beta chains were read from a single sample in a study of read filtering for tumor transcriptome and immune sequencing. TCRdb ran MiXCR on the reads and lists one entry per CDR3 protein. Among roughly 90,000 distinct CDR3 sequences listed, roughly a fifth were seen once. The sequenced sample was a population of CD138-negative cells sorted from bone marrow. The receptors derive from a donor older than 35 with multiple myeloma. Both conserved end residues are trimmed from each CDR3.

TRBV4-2,ASSQEVASGEYNEQF
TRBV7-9,ASGLTGGYNEQF
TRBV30,AWSVQGTPGNTIY
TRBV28,ASSQDRTAKNIQY
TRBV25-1,ASSEFFNNYGYT
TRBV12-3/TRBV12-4,ASTTNPGLRNEQF
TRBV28,ASSFPSRSEAF
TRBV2,ASGGDRGNVAEQY
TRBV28,ASSLPLGAYEQY
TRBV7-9,ASSSRGYEQY
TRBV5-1,ASSLTETGELF
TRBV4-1,ASSPRDRNQPQH
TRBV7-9,ASSLVAGGQETQY
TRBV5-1,ASSLGSGGAPEQF
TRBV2,ASSEGRVTQPQH
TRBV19,TSSMWGAGKNIQY
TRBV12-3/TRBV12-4,ASSLRTESYEQY
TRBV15,ATSRDLRGKLF
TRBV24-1,ATSDLMSNQPQH
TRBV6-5,ASSYSFQRAAPHEQY
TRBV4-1,ASTVGLAVNVAGELF
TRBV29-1,SVEVGGTQY
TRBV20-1,SASTENYGYT
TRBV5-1,ASGVGLNTEAF
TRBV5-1,ASSLIPGSGNTIY
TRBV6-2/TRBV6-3,ASSYYGPGANVLT
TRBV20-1,SARDLYNEQF